These 28 T cell receptor beta chains originate from one sample sequenced in a study of cytomegalovirus exposure and HLA in healthy donors. Researchers ran the PCR with 60 Vbeta and 13 Jbeta primers. Some clones are missing from TCRdb's copy, which holds only in-frame ones; the method was immunoSEQ multiplex PCR. The sample has some 96,000 clones, approximately 76% seen once; the top ten hold roughly 2%. The source material was PBMCs. The origin of the receptors is a man aged 35-49 years in good health and CMV-seronegative.

The V call is TRBV6-6, the J call TRBJ2-1; D unclear. The CDR3 sequence is 13 residues long. V lost 7 bases and J lost 9, with 16 bases in between. Germline V CDR1 and CDR2: MNHNY, SVGAGI (reference sequence). The chain's CDR3 is CASTYSPWIEQFF. DNA of the CDR3: TGTGCCAGCACCTACAGCCCTTGGATTGAGCAGTTCTTC.

V usage is TRBV19 and J usage is TRBJ2-5; 8 bases line up with TRBD1. This CDR3 spans 16 amino acids. Germline values: CDR1 LNHDA, CDR2 SQIVND (reference sequence). After removal of 5 bases from V and 5 bases from J, the junction contained 13 bases not matched to a gene. CDR3 protein: CASSFSGTGLTETQYF. The CDR3 region has the DNA TGTGCCAGTAGTTTCTCCGGGACAGGCCTAACGGAGACCCAGTACTTC.

The genes are TRBV7-6 and TRBJ1-3; tentatively, D is TRBD1 (5 bases). The CDR3 spans 17 residues. Per germline, CDR1 SGHVS and CDR2 FNYEAQ. The V and J ends lost 1 base and 2 bases respectively, with 15 bases between them. The CDR3 sequence is CASSLVPGTMTGNTIYF. CDR3 coding DNA: TGTGCCAGCAGCTTAGTTCCAGGGACTATGACTGGAAACACCATATATTTT.

This clone was seen only a few times. The chain uses TRBV4-3 and TRBJ2-3; 8 bases are shared with TRBD2. CDR3 length equals 16 residues. J gave up 1 base and V 0 bases, and 3 bases lay outside the gene matches. Looked up from germline, CDR1 is LGHNA and CDR2 is YSLEER. The CDR3 protein is CASSQEFGGGTDTQYF. CDR3 coding DNA: TGCGCCAGCAGCCAAGAATTCGGGGGGGGCACAGATACGCAGTATTTT.

The J gene is TRBJ2-7, the V gene TRBV2, with TRBD1 matching over 9 bases. The germline V gene encodes CDR1 SNHLY and CDR2 FYNNEI. The V gene end was trimmed by 7 bases and the J gene end by 1 base; junction bases not matched to a gene: 8. The CDR3 spans 15 residues. The CDR3 bases are TGTGCCAGCACCTCCGGGACAGGGAAATCCTACGAGCAGTACTTC. Amino acid sequence: CASTSGTGKSYEQYF.

V and J are TRBV28 and TRBJ1-2; TRBD1 matches 10 bases. The CDR3 loop spans 15 amino acids. Germline CDR1 and CDR2: MDHEN and SYDVKM. J was trimmed by 2 bases and V by 10 bases; bases with no gene match: 10. The CDR3 nucleotides read TGTGCCACGATACGGGACAGGGGAGGAAACTATGGCTACACCTTC. Translating gives CATIRDRGGNYGYTF.

The chain has TRBV7-9 and TRBJ2-7; 10 bases agree with TRBD2. Germline V gene data show CDR1 as SEHNR and CDR2 as FQNEAQ (reference sequence). This CDR3 has 16 residues. Trimming cost V 5 bases and J 5 bases; bases outside gene matches: 12. Here the CDR3 reads CASSPMPPGLANEQYF. The DNA of the CDR3 is TGTGCCAGCAGCCCTATGCCGCCGGGACTAGCGAACGAGCAGTACTTC.

This clone was counted between two and nine times. The CDR3 is CASSQDPSSGGYNEQFF. The CDR3 region has the DNA TGTGCCAGCAGCCAAGATCCATCTAGCGGGGGATACAATGAGCAGTTCTTC. This chain uses TRBV4-2 with TRBJ2-1; 10 nucleotides match TRBD2. Losses at the gene ends were 0 bases for V and 4 bases for J; bases not matched to a gene: 6. Germline loops: CDR1 LGHNA, CDR2 YNFKEQ. The CDR3 spans 17 residues.

The chain employs TRBV6-8 and TRBJ2-7; possible D gene TRBD1, 5 bases. The CDR3 loop spans 15 amino acids. Looked up from germline, CDR1 is MNHGY and CDR2 is SAAAGT. Trimming left V 2 bases short and J 4 bases short, with 15 bases between. The CDR3, as DNA: TGTGCCAGCAGTTACCCACTCCGGACAACTTACGAGCAGTACTTC. This gives the protein CASSYPLRTTYEQYF.

V usage is TRBV7-2 and J usage is TRBJ1-2; D is uncertain. CDR1 is SGHTA, CDR2 FQGNSA, per germline. The CDR3 length is 12 residues. Trimming took off 2 bases at V and 5 bases at J, with 6 bases between the two ends. The CDR3 spells CASSLHKYGYTF. The CDR3 region has the DNA TGTGCCAGCAGCTTACACAAGTATGGCTACACCTTC.

This clone was detected a few times. The chain has TRBV7-2 and TRBJ1-3, with 8 nucleotides matching TRBD1. The CDR3 runs 12 residues. Germline V gene sequence: CDR1 SGHTA, CDR2 FQGNSA. V shed 5 bases, J shed 10 bases, and the junction held 4 bases outside the gene matches. CDR3 sequence reads: CASSATGETIYF. The CDR3 DNA sequence: TGTGCCAGCAGCGCGACAGGGGAGACCATATATTTT. The variable domain in full, with the rest retrieved from reference TRBV7-2 and TRBJ1-3, is GAGVSQSPSNKVTEKGKDVELRCDPISGHTALYWYRQSLGQGLEFLIYFQGNSAPDKSGLPSDRFSAERTGGSVSTLTIQRTQQEDSAVYLCASSATGETIYFGEGSWLTVV.

This chain uses TRBV5-5 with TRBJ1-5; no reliable D call. Germline V CDR1 and CDR2: SGHKS, YYEKEE (reference sequence). The CDR3 sequence is 15 residues long. V gave up 6 bases and J gave up 2 bases, with 15 bases separating them. This CDR3 is CASTWEGWGNQPQHF. The CDR3 DNA sequence: TGTGCCAGCACCTGGGAGGGTTGGGGCAATCAGCCCCAGCATTTT.

This sequence joins TRBV25-1 and TRBJ2-2; weak D call: TRBD2 (5 bases). Trimming stripped 3 bases from V and 4 bases from J, with 15 bases between. The CDR3 has 16 amino acids. The germline gives CDR1 MGHDK, CDR2 SYGVNS. The CDR3 loop is CASSEGGAGTTGELFF. CDR3 DNA: TGTGCCAGCAGTGAGGGCGGCGCGGGTACCACCGGGGAGCTGTTTTTT.

The V gene is TRBV30, the J gene TRBJ2-6; TRBD2 agrees at 7 bases. This CDR3 has 18 amino acids. Germline loops: CDR1 GTSNPN, CDR2 SVGIG (reference sequence). The junction had 13 bases not matched to a gene; V was cut back by 5 bases and J by 0 bases. CDR3 bases: TGTGCCTGGTCTAACGGGGGGATCGTAAGCTCTGGGGCCAACGTCCTGACTTTC. Translation gives CAWSNGGIVSSGANVLTF.

This rearrangement joins TRBV10-2 to TRBJ2-1, with TRBD2 matching 9 bases. Germline lookup yields CDR1 WSHSY and CDR2 SAAADI. This CDR3 contains 13 residues. J was trimmed by 5 bases and V by 4 bases; bases with no gene match: 0. CDR3 in amino acids: CASSGLADNEQFF. CDR3 bases: TGCGCCAGCAGTGGACTAGCGGACAATGAGCAGTTCTTC.

This clone was detected only once. The junction does not match germline at one end; this may be a read error. J is TRBJ2-3 and V is TRBV7-9, with 10 nucleotides matching TRBD1. The CDR3 consists of 17 residues. Germline V gene lookup returns CDR1 SEHNR and CDR2 FQNEAQ (reference sequence). CDR3 DNA sequence: TGTTCCAGCAGCTCGGGACAGGGGCTCCCTCACACAGATACGCAGTATTTT. Its translation: CSSSSGQGLPHTDTQYF. Full variable domain (outside the CDR3, taken from reference TRBV7-9 and TRBJ2-3): DTGVSQNPRHKITKRGQNVTFRCDPISEHNRLYWYRQTLGQGPEFLTYFQNEAQLEKSRLLSDRFSAERPKGSFSTLEIQRTEQGDSAMYLCSSSSGQGLPHTDTQYFGPGTRLTVL.

The V and J genes are TRBV4-1 and TRBJ1-4; TRBD1 is a possible D gene (6 bases). This CDR3 contains 15 residues. In germline, CDR1 is MGHRA, CDR2 YSYEKL. V dropped 1 base and J dropped 3 bases, with 9 bases sitting between them. This chain's CDR3 is CASSQGTASNEKLFF. The CDR3 DNA is TGCGCCAGCAGCCAAGGGACAGCCTCTAATGAAAAACTGTTTTTT.

V and J are TRBV7-3 and TRBJ2-7; 8 bases map to TRBD2. Germline V CDR1 and CDR2: SGHTA, FQGTGA. The CDR3 runs to 13 residues. J gave up 6 bases and V 5 bases, and 6 bases lay outside the gene matches. The CDR3 region is CASSTLAGLEQYF. For the CDR3, the DNA is TGTGCCAGCAGCACCTTAGCGGGGCTCGAGCAGTACTTC.

V gene TRBV19 combines with J gene TRBJ1-2; D gene uncertain. The germline V gene has CDR1 LNHDA and CDR2 SQIVND (reference sequence). Trimming removed 5 bases from V and 6 bases from J, with 13 bases in between. The CDR3 has 13 amino acids. The CDR3 coding sequence is TGTGCCAGTAGTTGGTCGGCGAGGGATGGCTACACCTTC. This sequence encodes CASSWSARDGYTF.

The CDR3 sequence is CASSLTDSGGGVDTQYF. DNA of the CDR3: TGCGCCAGCAGCTTGACCGATAGCGGGGGGGGAGTGGATACGCAGTATTTT. The chain combines TRBV5-1 with TRBJ2-3, with TRBD2 matching 11 bases. The J segment lost 6 bases and the V segment lost 1 base, leaving 10 bases of the junction unmatched. Germline-derived CDR1 and CDR2 are SGHRS and YFSETQ. There are 17 residues in the CDR3.

This chain joins TRBV19 and TRBJ1-2, with D perhaps matching TRBD1 (5 bases). CDR1 is LNHDA, CDR2 SQIVND, per germline (reference sequence). CDR3 length: 14 amino acids. The V end lost 4 bases, the J end lost 3 bases, and 12 bases lay between the germline ends. DNA of the CDR3: TGTGCCAGTAGTACCGGGCAGGGCTACTATGGCTACACCTTC. Protein product: CASSTGQGYYGYTF.

This chain connects TRBV7-3 to TRBJ2-4; 9 nucleotides match TRBD2. This CDR3 is built from 13 residues. Germline V gene lookup returns CDR1 SGHTA and CDR2 FQGTGA. V lost 2 bases, J lost 10 bases, and 3 bases stayed unmatched. This CDR3 reads CASSLALAGIQYF. DNA for the CDR3: TGTGCCAGCAGCTTAGCGCTAGCGGGGATTCAGTACTTC. Complete variable domain (other parts from reference TRBV7-3 and TRBJ2-4): GAGVSQTPSNKVTEKGKYVELRCDPISGHTALYWYRQSLGQGPEFLIYFQGTGAADDSGLPNDRFFAVRPEGSVSTLKIQRTERGDSAVYLCASSLALAGIQYFGAGTRLSVL.

Concerning this clone: Germline is not matched at one junction end, which may reflect a read error. V is TRBV7-9 and J is TRBJ2-2, with TRBD2 as a possible D gene (6 bases). Germline V gene sequence: CDR1 SEHNR, CDR2 FQNEAQ (reference sequence). The CDR3 extends over 15 amino acids. The CDR3 region is CSSSLGQGGLVGLFF. In DNA, the CDR3 is TGTTCCAGCAGCTTAGGACAAGGAGGGCTGGTGGGGCTGTTTTTT.

In this sample, this clone turned up once. The chain couples TRBV6-1 to TRBJ1-2; 7 bases are shared with TRBD1. The CDR3 is made up of 14 amino acids. The J segment lost 0 bases and the V segment lost 7 bases, leaving 5 bases of the junction unmatched. Germline V gene data show CDR1 as MNHNS and CDR2 as SASEGT. The CDR3 spells CASKVDRSNYGYTF. CDR3 in DNA: TGTGCCAGCAAGGTGGACAGGTCTAACTATGGCTACACCTTC.

This clone was observed a few times. The rearrangement joins TRBV5-4 to TRBJ1-1; TRBD1 matches at 7 bases. CDR1 is SGHNT and CDR2 is YYREEE in the germline V gene (reference sequence). Losses at the gene ends were 2 bases for V and 0 bases for J; bases not matched to a gene: 4. CDR3 length equals 15 residues. The CDR3 spells CASSLWDRVNTEAFF. The CDR3, as DNA: TGTGCCAGCAGCTTATGGGACAGAGTGAACACTGAAGCTTTCTTT.

The chain employs TRBV4-3 and TRBJ1-6; 7 bases align to TRBD1. V shed 2 bases and J 10 bases; nucleotides not matched to a gene: 8. The germline CDR1 and CDR2 sequences are LGHNA and YSLEER. The CDR3 has 15 residues. CDR3 region: CASSQSQGGKSPLHF. The CDR3 DNA follows: TGCGCCAGCAGCCAAAGTCAGGGGGGTAAATCACCCCTCCACTTT.

This clone has only a few counts. The chain has TRBV7-2 and TRBJ2-1; possibly TRBD2 for D (7 bases). Trimming took off 0 bases at V and 0 bases at J, with 12 bases between the two ends. Germline-derived CDR1 and CDR2 are SGHTA and FQGNSA. The CDR3 runs to 17 residues. The chain's CDR3 is CASSLAGGAPSYNEQFF. Written as DNA, the CDR3 is TGTGCCAGCAGCTTAGCAGGGGGGGCCCCCTCCTACAATGAGCAGTTCTTC.

This clone appeared once. The chain carries TRBV21-1 and TRBJ1-5. TRBV21-1 is flagged as a pseudogene. The CDR3 spans 16 residues. CDR3 in amino acids: CASSASGAGKNQPQHF. The CDR3 bases are TGTGCCAGCAGCGCCTCGGGAGCGGGGAAAAATCAGCCCCAGCATTTT.